Below, one TCR beta chain is given with its context. This sample is part of a study of CD8 T cells in Susac syndrome. CDR3 length equals 13 residues. Trimming removed 3 bases from V and 16 bases from J, with 16 bases in between. Germline V gene sequence: CDR1 SGHAT, CDR2 FQNNGV. The RNA, roughly 0.5 to 1 ug, was put through reverse transcription using random hexamers. The method of amplification for TCR beta CDR3 was immunoSEQ multiplex PCR, covering 54 Vbeta and 13 Jbeta. TCRdb redid the calling of the immunoSEQ multiplex PCR reads with MiXCR, one entry per CDR3 protein. Here the sample spans a few hundred thousand distinct CDR3 sequences, 85% to 95% being singletons. Stable or active relapsing-remitting multiple sclerosis, untreated and meeting revised McDonald criteria, defined the controls.

This chain uses TRBV11-2 with TRBJ1-6; the D is unclear. The source is a human donor with multiple sclerosis. Source material: CD4+ T cells from PBMCs. CDR3 amino acids: CASSFGLETKLHF. The DNA of the CDR3 is TGTGCCAGCAGCTTTGGGCTCGAGACAAAACTCCACTTT.